The sequence of this TCR beta chain was determined in a study of T cell responses to AZD1222 COVID-19 vaccine. Concerning this clone: What it recognizes is unknown.

General study findings and limits: Seropositivity was recorded at baseline in only six AZD1222 recipients. Donors skewed white British and female; clonal diversity was possibly underestimated. Sampling captured repertoires only after the peak T cell response.

Only in-frame clones appear in the TCRdb table, and some are missing; sequencing was by immunoSEQ multiplex PCR. The sample yields about 120,000 clones, 87% seen once. With V trimmed by 4 bases and J by 3 bases, 4 bases remained unmatched. CDR1 and CDR2 from the germline V gene are LGHNT and FRNRAP. The CDR3 sequence is 15 residues long. The chain joins TRBV12-5 to TRBJ2-7; 12 bases match TRBD2. The material was peripheral blood, obtained on day 0 of AZD1222 vaccination. The receptor was isolated from an adult in good health. The CDR3 is CASGSRLAGDYEQYF. In DNA form, the CDR3 reads TGTGCTAGTGGTTCGAGACTAGCGGGGGACTACGAGCAGTACTTC.